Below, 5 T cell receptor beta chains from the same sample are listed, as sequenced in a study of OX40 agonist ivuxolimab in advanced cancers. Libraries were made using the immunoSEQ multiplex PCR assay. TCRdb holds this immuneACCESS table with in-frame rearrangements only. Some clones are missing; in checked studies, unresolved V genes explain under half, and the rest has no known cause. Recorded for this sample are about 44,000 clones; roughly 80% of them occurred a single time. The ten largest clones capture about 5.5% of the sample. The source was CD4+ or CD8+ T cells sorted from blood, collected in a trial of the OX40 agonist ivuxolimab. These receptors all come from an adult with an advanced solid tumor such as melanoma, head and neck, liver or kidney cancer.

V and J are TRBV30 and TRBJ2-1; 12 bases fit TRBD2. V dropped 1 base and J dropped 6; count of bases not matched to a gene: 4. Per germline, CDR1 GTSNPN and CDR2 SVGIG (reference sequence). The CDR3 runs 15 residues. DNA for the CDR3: TGTGCCTGGAGTGGAAAGGGACTAGCGGGCAATGAGCAGTTCTTC. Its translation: CAWSGKGLAGNEQFF.

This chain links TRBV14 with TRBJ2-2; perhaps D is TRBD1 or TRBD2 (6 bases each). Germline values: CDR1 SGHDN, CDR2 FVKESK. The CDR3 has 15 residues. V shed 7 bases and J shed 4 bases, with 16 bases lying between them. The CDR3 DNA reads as TGTGCCAGCAAGGGCCGAGGGGGACTCACCGGGGAGCTGTTTTTT. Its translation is CASKGRGGLTGELFF.

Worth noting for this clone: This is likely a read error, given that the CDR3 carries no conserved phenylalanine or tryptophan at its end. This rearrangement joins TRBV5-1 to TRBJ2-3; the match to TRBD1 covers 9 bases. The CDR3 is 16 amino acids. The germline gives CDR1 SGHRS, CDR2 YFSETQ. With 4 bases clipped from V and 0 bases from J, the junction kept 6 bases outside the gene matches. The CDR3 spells CASSPRGQGSTDTQYL. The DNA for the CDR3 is TGCGCCAGCAGCCCCCGGGGACAGGGTAGCACAGATACGCAGTATCTT.

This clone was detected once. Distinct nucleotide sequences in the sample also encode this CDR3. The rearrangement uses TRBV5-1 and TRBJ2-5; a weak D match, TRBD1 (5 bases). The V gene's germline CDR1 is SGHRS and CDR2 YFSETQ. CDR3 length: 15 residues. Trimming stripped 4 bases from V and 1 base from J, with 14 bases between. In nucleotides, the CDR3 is TGCGCCAGCAGCCCTGGGGCGGTAACCCAAGAGACCCAGTACTTC. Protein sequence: CASSPGAVTQETQYF.

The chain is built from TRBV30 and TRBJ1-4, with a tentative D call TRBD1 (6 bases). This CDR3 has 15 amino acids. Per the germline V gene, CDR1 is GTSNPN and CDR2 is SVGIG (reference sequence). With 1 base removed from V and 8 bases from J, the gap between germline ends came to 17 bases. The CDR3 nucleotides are TGTGCCTGGAGTGCCCGGGCAGGGGCTCAAGAAAAACTGTTTTTT. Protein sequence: CAWSARAGAQEKLFF.